The rows below give T cell receptor beta chains drawn from one sample of a study of blood T cells in healthy people across ages. MiXCR was run by TCRdb on the 5' RACE reads, yielding one entry per CDR3 protein. This table holds roughly 830,000 distinct CDR3 sequences, approximately 59% found once. The sequenced sample consisted of blood. Receptor source: a man aged 25-45 years in good health. Both conserved end residues are part of each CDR3. A D gene is named only where the DNA matches it firmly. For some rows the clone size is stated as once, few or many, or as a class when expanded; others skip it.

TRBV7-2	TRBJ1-2	TRBD1	-	TGTGCCAGCAGCTTAGATATACGCGGGGGACAGGTCTATGGCTACACCTTC	CASSLDIRGGQVYGYTF
TRBV7-2	TRBJ2-1	TRBD2	-	TGTGCCAGCAGCACGACTAGCGGGGGAGGCTACAATGAGCAGTTCTTC	CASSTTSGGGYNEQFF
TRBV7-9	TRBJ2-3	TRBD1	-	TGTGCCAGCAGCCGACCACCGGGACAGGGTGCAGATACGCAGTATTTT	CASSRPPGQGADTQYF
TRBV11-1	TRBJ1-5	-	-	TGTGCCATAGCCGCCAGGGGTGAAGAGGGCAATCAGCCCCAGCATTTT	CAIAARGEEGNQPQHF
TRBV6-5	TRBJ2-1	-	once	TGTGCCAGCAGTTTCCGGGACTCTCGGACTCAGTTCTTC	CASSFRDSRTQFF
TRBV29-1	TRBJ2-1	-	few	TGCAGCGTTCAACCGACGGACTACAATGAGCAGTTCTTC	CSVQPTDYNEQFF
TRBV20-1	TRBJ2-7	-	-	TGCAGTACTAAACCGGGGACCCCCTACGAGCAGTACTTC	CSTKPGTPYEQYF
TRBV7-3	TRBJ2-1	-	-	TGTGCCAGCAGCTTAACGGGGACAAACAATGAGCAGTTCTTC	CASSLTGTNNEQFF
TRBV7-9	TRBJ2-7	TRBD1	few	TGTGCCAGCAGCTCGCTGGACAGGGGCGAGCAGTACTTC	CASSSLDRGEQYF
TRBV13	TRBJ2-7	-	-	TGTGCCAGCAGCTTCTCCCCCGGGCACGAGCAGTACTTC	CASSFSPGHEQYF
TRBV7-9	TRBJ1-6	TRBD1	-	TGTGCCAGCAGCTTAATAGAAGGGGGCTTGTCCTATAATTCACCCCTCCACTTT	CASSLIEGGLSYNSPLHF
TRBV5-1	TRBJ2-1	-	-	TGCGCCAGCAGCGGGGGGTGGAATGAGCAGTTCTTC	CASSGGWNEQFF
TRBV20-1	TRBJ2-5	-	once	TGCAGTGCTAGGCCACAAGGAGCGTTCCGTGAGACCCAGTACTTC	CSARPQGAFRETQYF
TRBV4-3	TRBJ2-2	TRBD1	-	TGCGCCAGCAGCCAAGGGGACAGAGACACCGGGGAGCTGTTTTTT	CASSQGDRDTGELFF
TRBV10-3	TRBJ1-1	-	-	TGTGCCATCAGTGAGATTCAGGCTGTCACTGAAGCTTTCTTT	CAISEIQAVTEAFF
TRBV29-1	TRBJ2-7	TRBD2	-	TGCAGCGCCATATTACTAGCGGGGGGAACTTACGAGCAGTACTTC	CSAILLAGGTYEQYF
TRBV4-3	TRBJ2-7	-	-	TGCGCCAGCAGCCAAGCGGGGGAACACTACGAGCAGTACTTC	CASSQAGEHYEQYF
TRBV2	TRBJ2-1	TRBD2	-	TGTGCCAGCAGTGGCGGGACGCCCGGGACTAGCGGTTACAATGAGCAGTTCTTC	CASSGGTPGTSGYNEQFF
TRBV3-1	TRBJ2-1	TRBD2	-	TGTGCCAGCAGCCAAGACCTTCCTGTGGTTACTAGCGCTTACAATGAGCAGTTCTTC	CASSQDLPVVTSAYNEQFF
TRBV27	TRBJ2-1	-	few	TGTGCCAGCAGTTTTAGCTCCGAGCAGTTCTTC	CASSFSSEQFF
TRBV28	TRBJ2-7	-	-	TGTGCCAGCAGTTCACTACCCGACAGCTCCTACGAGCAGTACTTC	CASSSLPDSSYEQYF
TRBV4-3	TRBJ1-5	-	few	TGCGCCAGCAGCGGCCCTAGACAGGTTCATAGCAATCAGCCCCAGCATTTT	CASSGPRQVHSNQPQHF